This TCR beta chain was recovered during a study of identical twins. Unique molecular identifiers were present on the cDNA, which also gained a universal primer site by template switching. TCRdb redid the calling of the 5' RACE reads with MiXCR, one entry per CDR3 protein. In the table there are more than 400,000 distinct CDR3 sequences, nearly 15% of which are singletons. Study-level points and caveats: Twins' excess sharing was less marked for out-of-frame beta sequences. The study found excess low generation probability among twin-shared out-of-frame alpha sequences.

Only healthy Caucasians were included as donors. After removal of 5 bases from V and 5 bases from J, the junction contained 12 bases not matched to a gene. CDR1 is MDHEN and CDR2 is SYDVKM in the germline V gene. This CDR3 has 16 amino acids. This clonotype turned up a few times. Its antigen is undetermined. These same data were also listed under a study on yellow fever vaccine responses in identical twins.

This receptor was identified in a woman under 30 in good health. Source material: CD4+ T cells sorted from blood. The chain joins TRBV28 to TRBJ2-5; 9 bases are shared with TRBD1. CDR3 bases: TGTGCCAGCAGTCCCACGGGACAGGGTGGAGGGGAGACCCAGTACTTC. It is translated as CASSPTGQGGGETQYF.